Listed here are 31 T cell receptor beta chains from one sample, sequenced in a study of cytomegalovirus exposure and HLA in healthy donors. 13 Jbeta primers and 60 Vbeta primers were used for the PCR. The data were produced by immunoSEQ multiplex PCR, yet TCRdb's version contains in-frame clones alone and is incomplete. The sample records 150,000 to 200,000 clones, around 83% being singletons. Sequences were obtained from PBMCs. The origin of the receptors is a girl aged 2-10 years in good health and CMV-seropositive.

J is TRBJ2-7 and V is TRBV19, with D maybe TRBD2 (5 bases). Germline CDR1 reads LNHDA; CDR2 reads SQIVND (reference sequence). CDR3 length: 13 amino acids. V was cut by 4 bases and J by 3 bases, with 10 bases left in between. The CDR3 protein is CASSTRVLYEQYF. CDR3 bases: TGTGCCAGTAGTACGAGGGTCCTCTACGAGCAGTACTTC.

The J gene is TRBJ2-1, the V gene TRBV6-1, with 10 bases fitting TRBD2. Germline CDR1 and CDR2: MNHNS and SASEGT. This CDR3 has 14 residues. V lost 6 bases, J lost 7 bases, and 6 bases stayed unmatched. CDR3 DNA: TGTGCCAGCAGAATAGCGGGGGGAAGAAATGAGCAGTTCTTC. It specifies CASRIAGGRNEQFF.

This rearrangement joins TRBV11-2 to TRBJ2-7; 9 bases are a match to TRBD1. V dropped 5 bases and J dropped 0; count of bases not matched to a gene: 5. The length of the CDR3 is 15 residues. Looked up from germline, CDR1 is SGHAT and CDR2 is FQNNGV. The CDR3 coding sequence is TGTGCCAGCAGCAGGACAGGGGAAAGCTCCTACGAGCAGTACTTC. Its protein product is CASSRTGESSYEQYF.

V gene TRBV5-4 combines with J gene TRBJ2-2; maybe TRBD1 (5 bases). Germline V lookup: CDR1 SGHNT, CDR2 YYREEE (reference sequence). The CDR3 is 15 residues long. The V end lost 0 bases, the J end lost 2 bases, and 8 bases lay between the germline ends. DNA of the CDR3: TGTGCCAGCAGCTTGGACACAGGAAACACCGGGGAGCTGTTTTTT. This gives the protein CASSLDTGNTGELFF.

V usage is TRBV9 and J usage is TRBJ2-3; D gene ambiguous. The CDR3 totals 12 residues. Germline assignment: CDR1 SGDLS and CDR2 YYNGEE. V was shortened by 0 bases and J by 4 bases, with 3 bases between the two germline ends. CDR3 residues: CASSVAADTQYF. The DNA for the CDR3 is TGTGCCAGCAGCGTAGCTGCAGATACGCAGTATTTT.

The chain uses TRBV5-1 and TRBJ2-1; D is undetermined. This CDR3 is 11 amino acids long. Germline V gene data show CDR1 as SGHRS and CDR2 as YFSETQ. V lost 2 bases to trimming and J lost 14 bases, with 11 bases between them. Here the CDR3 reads CASSFGQLKFF. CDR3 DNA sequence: TGCGCCAGCAGCTTTGGGCAGCTTAAGTTCTTC.

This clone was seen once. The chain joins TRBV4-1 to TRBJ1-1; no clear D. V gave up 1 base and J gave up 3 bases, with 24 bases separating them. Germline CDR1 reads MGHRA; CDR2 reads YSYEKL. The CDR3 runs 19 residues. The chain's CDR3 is CASSQGLADVGGTYTEAFF. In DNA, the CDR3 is TGCGCCAGCAGCCAAGGTCTAGCAGATGTAGGCGGCACCTACACTGAAGCTTTCTTT.

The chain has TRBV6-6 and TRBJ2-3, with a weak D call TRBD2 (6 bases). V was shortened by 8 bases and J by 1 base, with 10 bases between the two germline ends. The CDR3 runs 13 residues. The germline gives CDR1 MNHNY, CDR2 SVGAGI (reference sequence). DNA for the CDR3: TGTGCCAGCGGTAGGGAGGGCACAGATACGCAGTATTTT. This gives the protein CASGREGTDTQYF.

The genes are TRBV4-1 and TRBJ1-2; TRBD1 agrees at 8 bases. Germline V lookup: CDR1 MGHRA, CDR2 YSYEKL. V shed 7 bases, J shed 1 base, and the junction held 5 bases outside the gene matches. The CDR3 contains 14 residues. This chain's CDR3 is CASTTGQGNYGYTF. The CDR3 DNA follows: TGCGCCAGCACCACCGGACAGGGTAACTATGGCTACACCTTC.

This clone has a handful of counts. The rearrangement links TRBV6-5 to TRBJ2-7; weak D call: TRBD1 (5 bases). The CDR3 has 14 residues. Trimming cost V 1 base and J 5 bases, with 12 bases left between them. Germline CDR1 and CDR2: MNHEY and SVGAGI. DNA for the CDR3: TGTGCCAGCAGTTACTTTGGCAGGGTCCACGAGCAGTACTTC. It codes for CASSYFGRVHEQYF.

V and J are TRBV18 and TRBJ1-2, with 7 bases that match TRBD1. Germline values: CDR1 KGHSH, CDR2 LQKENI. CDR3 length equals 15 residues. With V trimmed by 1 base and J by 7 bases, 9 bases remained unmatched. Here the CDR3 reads CASSPLDRAFFGYTF. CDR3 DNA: TGTGCCAGCTCACCACTAGACAGGGCCTTCTTTGGCTACACCTTC. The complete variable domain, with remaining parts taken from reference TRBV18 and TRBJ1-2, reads NAGVMQNPRHLVRRRGQEARLRCSPMKGHSHVYWYRQLPEEGLKFMVYLQKENIIDESGMPKERFSAEFPKEGPSILRIQQVVRGDSAAYFCASSPLDRAFFGYTFGSGTRLTVV.

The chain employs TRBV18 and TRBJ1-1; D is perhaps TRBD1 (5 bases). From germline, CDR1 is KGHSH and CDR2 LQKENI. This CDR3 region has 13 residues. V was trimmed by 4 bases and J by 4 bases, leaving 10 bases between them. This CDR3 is CASSQGQGTEAFF. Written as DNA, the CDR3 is TGTGCCAGCTCACAGGGTCAGGGCACTGAAGCTTTCTTT.

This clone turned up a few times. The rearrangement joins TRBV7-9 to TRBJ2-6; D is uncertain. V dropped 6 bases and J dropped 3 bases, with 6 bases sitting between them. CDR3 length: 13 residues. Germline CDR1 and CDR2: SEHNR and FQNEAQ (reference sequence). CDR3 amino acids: CASRIFGANVLTF. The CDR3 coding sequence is TGTGCCAGCAGAATCTTTGGGGCCAACGTCCTGACTTTC.

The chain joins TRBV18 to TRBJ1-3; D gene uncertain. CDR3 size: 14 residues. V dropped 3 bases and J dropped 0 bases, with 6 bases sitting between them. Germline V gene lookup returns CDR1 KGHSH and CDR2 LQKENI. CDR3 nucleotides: TGTGCCAGCTCACCGCCGGGCTCTGGAAACACCATATATTTT. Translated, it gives CASSPPGSGNTIYF.

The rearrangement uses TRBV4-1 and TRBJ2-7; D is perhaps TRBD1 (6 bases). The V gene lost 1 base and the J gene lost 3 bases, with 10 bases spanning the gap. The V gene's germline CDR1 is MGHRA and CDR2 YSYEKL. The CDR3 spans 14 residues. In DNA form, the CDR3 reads TGCGCCAGCAGCCAAGTTACAGGGAGCTACGAGCAGTACTTC. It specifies CASSQVTGSYEQYF.

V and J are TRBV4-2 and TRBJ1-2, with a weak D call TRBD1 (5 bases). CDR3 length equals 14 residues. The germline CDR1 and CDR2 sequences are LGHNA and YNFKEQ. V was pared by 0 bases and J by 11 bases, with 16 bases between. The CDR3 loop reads CASSQEGQGRRYTF. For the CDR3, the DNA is TGTGCCAGCAGCCAAGAAGGGCAGGGCCGAAGGTACACCTTC.

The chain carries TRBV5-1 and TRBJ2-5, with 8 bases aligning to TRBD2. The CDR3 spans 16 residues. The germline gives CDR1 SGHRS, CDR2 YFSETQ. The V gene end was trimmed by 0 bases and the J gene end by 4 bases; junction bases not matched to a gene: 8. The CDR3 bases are TGCGCCAGCAGCTTGGTGGGACTAGGATCGTCAGAGACCCAGTACTTC. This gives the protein CASSLVGLGSSETQYF.

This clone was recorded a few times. The CDR3 DNA reads TGTGCCAGCAGTTTGACACCAGGGGGGATGAACACTGAAGCTTTCTTT. Encoded protein: CASSLTPGGMNTEAFF. This chain uses TRBV27 with TRBJ1-1; 7 bases are a match to TRBD1. The V and J ends lost 3 bases and 0 bases, in that order; junction bases with no gene match: 7. Germline V gives CDR1 MNHEY, CDR2 SMNVEV (reference sequence). The CDR3 is 16 amino acids.

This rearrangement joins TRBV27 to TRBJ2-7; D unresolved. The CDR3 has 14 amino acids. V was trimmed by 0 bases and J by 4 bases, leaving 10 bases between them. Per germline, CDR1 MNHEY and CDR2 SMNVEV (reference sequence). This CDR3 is CASSLSTRVYEQYF. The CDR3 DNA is TGTGCCAGCAGTTTATCAACACGGGTATACGAGCAGTACTTC.

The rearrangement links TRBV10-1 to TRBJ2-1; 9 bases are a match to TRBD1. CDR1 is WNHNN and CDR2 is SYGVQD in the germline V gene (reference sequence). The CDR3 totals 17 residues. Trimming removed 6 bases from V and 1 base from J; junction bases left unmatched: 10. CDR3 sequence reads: CASSRDRAMGSYNEQFF. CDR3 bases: TGCGCCAGCAGCCGGGACAGGGCCATGGGATCCTACAATGAGCAGTTCTTC.

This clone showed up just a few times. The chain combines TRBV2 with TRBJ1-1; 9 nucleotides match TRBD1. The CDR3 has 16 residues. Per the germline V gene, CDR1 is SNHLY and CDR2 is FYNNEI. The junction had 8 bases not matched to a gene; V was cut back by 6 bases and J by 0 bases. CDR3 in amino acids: CASSRTGDFMNTEAFF. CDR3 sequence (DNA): TGTGCCAGCAGCCGGACAGGGGATTTTATGAACACTGAAGCTTTCTTT.

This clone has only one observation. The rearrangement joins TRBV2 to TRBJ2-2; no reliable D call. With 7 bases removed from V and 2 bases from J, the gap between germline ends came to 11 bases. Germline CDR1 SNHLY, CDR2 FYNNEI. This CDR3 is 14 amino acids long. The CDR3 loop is CASTAVRNTGELFF. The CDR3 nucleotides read TGTGCCAGCACCGCAGTTCGAAACACCGGGGAGCTGTTTTTT.

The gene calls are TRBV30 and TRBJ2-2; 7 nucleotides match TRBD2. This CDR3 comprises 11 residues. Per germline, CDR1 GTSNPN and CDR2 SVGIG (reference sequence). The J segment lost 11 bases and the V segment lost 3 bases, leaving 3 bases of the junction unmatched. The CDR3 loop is CAWSRAGELFF. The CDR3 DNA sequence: TGTGCCTGGAGCCGAGCGGGAGAGCTGTTTTTT.

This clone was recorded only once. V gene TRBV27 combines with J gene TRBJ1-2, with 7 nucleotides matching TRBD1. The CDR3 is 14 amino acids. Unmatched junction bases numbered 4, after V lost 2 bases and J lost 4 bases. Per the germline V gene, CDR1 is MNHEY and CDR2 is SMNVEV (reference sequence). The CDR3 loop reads CASSLTGAFYGYTF. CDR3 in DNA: TGTGCCAGCAGTTTAACAGGGGCGTTCTATGGCTACACCTTC.

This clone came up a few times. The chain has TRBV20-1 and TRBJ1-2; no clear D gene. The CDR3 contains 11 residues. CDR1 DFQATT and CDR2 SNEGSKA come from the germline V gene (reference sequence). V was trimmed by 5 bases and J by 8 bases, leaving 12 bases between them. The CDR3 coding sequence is TGCAGTGCTCCTACAGCCGTAGGCTACACCTTC. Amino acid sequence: CSAPTAVGYTF.

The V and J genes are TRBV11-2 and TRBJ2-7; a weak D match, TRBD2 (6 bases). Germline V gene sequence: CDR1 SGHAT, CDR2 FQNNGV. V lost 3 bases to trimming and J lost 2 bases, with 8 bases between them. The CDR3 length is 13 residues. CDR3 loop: CASSFGGTYEQYF. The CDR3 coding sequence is TGTGCCAGCAGCTTTGGCGGGACCTACGAGCAGTACTTC.

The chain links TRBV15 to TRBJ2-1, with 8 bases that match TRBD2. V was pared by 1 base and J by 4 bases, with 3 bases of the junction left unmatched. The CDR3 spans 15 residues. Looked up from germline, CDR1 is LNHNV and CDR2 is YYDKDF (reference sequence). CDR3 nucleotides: TGTGCCACCAGCAGAGCGAGCGGGGGTTACAATGAGCAGTTCTTC. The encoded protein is CATSRASGGYNEQFF.

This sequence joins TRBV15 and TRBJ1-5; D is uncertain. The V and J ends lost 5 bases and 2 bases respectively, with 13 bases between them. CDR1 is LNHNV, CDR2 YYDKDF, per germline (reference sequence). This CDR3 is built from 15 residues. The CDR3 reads CATSDVRGGNQPQHF. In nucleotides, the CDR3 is TGTGCCACCAGCGACGTTCGGGGAGGCAATCAGCCCCAGCATTTT.

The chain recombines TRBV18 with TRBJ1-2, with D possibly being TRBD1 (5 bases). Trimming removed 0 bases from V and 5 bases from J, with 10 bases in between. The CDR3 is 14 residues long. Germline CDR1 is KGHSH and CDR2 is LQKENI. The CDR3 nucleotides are TGTGCCAGCTCACCACCTGTAGGGGCGTATGGCTACACCTTC. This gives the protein CASSPPVGAYGYTF.

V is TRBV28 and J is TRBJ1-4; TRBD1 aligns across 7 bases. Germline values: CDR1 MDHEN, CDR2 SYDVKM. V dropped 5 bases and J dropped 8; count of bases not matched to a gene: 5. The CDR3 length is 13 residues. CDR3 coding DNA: TGTGCCAGCAGTCGACAGGGTCGCGAAAAACTGTTTTTT. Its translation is CASSRQGREKLFF.

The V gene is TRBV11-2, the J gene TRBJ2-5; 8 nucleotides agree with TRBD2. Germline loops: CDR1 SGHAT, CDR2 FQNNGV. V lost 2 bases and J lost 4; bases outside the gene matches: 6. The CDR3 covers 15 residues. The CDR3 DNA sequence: TGTGCCAGCAGCTTAACGGGAGGGGATGTAGAGACCCAGTACTTC. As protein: CASSLTGGDVETQYF. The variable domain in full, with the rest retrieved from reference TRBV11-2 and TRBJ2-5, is EAGVAQSPRYKIIEKRQSVAFWCNPISGHATLYWYQQILGQGPKLLIQFQNNGVVDDSQLPKDRFSAERLKGVDSTLKIQPAKLEDSAVYLCASSLTGGDVETQYFGPGTRLLVL.